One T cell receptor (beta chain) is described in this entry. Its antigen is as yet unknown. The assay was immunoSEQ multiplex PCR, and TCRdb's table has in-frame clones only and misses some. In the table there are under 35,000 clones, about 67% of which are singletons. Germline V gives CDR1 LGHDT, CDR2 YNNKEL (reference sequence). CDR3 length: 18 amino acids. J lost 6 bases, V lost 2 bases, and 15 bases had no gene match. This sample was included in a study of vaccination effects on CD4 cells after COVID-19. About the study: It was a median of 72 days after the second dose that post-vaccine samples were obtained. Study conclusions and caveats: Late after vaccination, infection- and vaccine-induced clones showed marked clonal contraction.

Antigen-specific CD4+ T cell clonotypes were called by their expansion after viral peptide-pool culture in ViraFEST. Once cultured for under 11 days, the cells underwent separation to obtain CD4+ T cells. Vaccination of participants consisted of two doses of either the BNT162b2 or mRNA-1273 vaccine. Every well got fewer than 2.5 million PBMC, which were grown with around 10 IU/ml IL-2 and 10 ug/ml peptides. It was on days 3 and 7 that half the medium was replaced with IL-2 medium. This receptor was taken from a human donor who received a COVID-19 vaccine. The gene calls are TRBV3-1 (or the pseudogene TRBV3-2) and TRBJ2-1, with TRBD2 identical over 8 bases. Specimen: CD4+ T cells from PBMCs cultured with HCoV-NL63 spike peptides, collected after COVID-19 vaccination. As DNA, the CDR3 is TGTGCCAGCAGCCAACTGCCATGGGGAGGGACTAGTGGCAATGAGCAGTTCTTC. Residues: CASSQLPWGGTSGNEQFF.